This T cell receptor beta chain was recovered during a study of blood T cell repertoires in COVID-19. The overall study: The United States, Italy and Spain supplied acute and convalescent COVID-19 samples. The analysed material was cDNA or gDNA that came from T cells, B-cell-depleted T cells, or PBMCs.

A single count supports this clone. Original analysis: Estimated nucleated cell counts came from reference gene primer amplification. Assay used: immunoSEQ multiplex PCR; TCRdb lists only in-frame clones, some missing. V and J calls and clone size come straight from that table; D and trimming were deduced from the DNA. Among under 150,000 clones listed, approximately 90% were seen once. V was clipped by 2 bases and J by 6 bases; unmatched bases: 12. This CDR3 region has 18 residues. Germline V gene data show CDR1 as LGHDT and CDR2 as YNNKEL (reference sequence). The chain uses TRBV3-1 (or the pseudogene TRBV3-2) and TRBJ2-2; 10 bases map to TRBD2. Sequencing was carried out using peripheral blood. This sequence originates from a human donor in a cohort sampled during active COVID-19. CDR3 amino acids: CASSQSWLAGVRSGELFF. CDR3 sequence (DNA): TGTGCCAGCAGCCAATCCTGGCTAGCGGGAGTCCGGTCCGGGGAGCTGTTTTTT.